The 23 T cell receptor beta chains below were found in one sample sequenced in a study of shared clonotypes between healthy human individuals. Assay: immunoSEQ multiplex PCR; the TCRdb copy retains only in-frame clones and omits some. The table includes some 2.3 million clones, approximately 93% detected once. The sequenced sample consisted of naive CD4+ T cells from PBMCs. Subset noted: CD45RA+ positively selected. These receptors were collected from a man aged 18 to 29 in good health. Some clones in this sample may be carry-over from other donors' samples.

A note on this clone: The identical CDR3 is also encoded by other nucleotide sequences in the sample. This chain connects TRBV28 to TRBJ2-1; D might be TRBD2 (6 bases). CDR3 size: 16 residues. Germline CDR1 reads MDHEN; CDR2 reads SYDVKM. Trimming took off 5 bases at V and 0 bases at J, with 14 bases between the two ends. The CDR3 sequence: CASSLPGGSSYNEQFF. In DNA form, the CDR3 reads TGTGCCAGCAGTCTTCCCGGGGGAAGCTCCTACAATGAGCAGTTCTTC.

The chain joins TRBV27 to TRBJ1-2; no reliable D call. Germline-derived CDR1 and CDR2 are MNHEY and SMNVEV (reference sequence). This CDR3 is built from 15 residues. Deletions cut 3 bases from V and 6 bases from J, with 17 bases between. CDR3 sequence (DNA): TGTGCCAGCAGTTTCTCCTCAATCCCTTCGGATGGCTACACCTTC. Translation: CASSFSSIPSDGYTF.

In regard to this clone: Other DNA sequences in the sample encode the same CDR3. This chain connects TRBV28 to TRBJ1-5, with D unclear. Germline values: CDR1 MDHEN, CDR2 SYDVKM. The CDR3 sequence is 14 residues long. V was shortened by 3 bases and J by 0 bases, with 6 bases between the two germline ends. CDR3 protein: CASSLLGSNQPQHF. In nucleotides, the CDR3 is TGTGCCAGCAGTTTGCTCGGTAGCAATCAGCCCCAGCATTTT.

This chain connects TRBV7-9 to TRBJ2-7; 7 nucleotides line up with TRBD1. Germline V gene data show CDR1 as SEHNR and CDR2 as FQNEAQ (reference sequence). V gave up 5 bases and J gave up 2 bases; unmatched junction bases: 9. The CDR3 is made up of 15 amino acids. This CDR3 is CASSRIPDRTYEQYF. The DNA of the CDR3 is TGTGCCAGCAGCCGCATTCCGGACAGGACCTACGAGCAGTACTTC.

Only a few counts were recorded for this clone. The chain combines TRBV2 with TRBJ1-5; no firm D call. The length of the CDR3 is 11 residues. CDR1 is SNHLY and CDR2 is FYNNEI in the germline V gene. Trimming shortened V by 6 bases and J by 8 bases, and 8 bases separated the two germline ends. This CDR3 reads CASSDGKPQHF. In nucleotides, the CDR3 is TGTGCCAGCAGCGACGGAAAGCCCCAGCATTTT. The full variable domain, with the rest looked up from reference TRBV2 and TRBJ1-5, is EPEVTQTPSHQVTQMGQEVILRCVPISNHLYFYWYRQILGQKVEFLVSFYNNEISEKSEIFDDQFSVERPDGSNFTLKIRSTKLEDSAMYFCASSDGKPQHFGDGTRLSIL.

V gene TRBV6-1 combines with J gene TRBJ2-7; tentatively, D is TRBD1 (5 bases). V gave up 6 bases and J gave up 1 base, with 16 bases separating them. Looked up from germline, CDR1 is MNHNS and CDR2 is SASEGT. This CDR3 comprises 15 residues. In DNA form, the CDR3 reads TGTGCCAGCAGACTTACCCAGGGTTCTTCCTACGAGCAGTACTTC. It specifies CASRLTQGSSYEQYF.

Points on this clone: Different DNA sequences within this sample yield the same CDR3. This chain uses TRBV5-1 with TRBJ2-3; D not certain. CDR1 SGHRS and CDR2 YFSETQ come from the germline V gene. Trimming took off 2 bases at V and 4 bases at J, with 11 bases between the two ends. CDR3 length: 14 residues. The CDR3 is CASSLATGADTQYF. DNA for the CDR3: TGCGCCAGCAGCTTAGCTACGGGTGCAGATACGCAGTATTTT.

The rearrangement links TRBV28 to TRBJ2-6; possibly TRBD1 or TRBD2 for D (6 bases each). The V and J ends lost 5 bases and 1 base respectively, with 18 bases between them. The CDR3 loop spans 18 amino acids. Germline lookup yields CDR1 MDHEN and CDR2 SYDVKM. The CDR3 sequence is CASSHLRDNPSGANVLTF. DNA for the CDR3: TGTGCCAGCAGTCACTTGCGGGACAACCCTTCTGGGGCCAACGTCCTGACTTTC.

The J gene is TRBJ2-2, the V gene TRBV27; D possibly matches TRBD1 or TRBD2 (6 bases each). Germline CDR1 MNHEY, CDR2 SMNVEV (reference sequence). The CDR3 sequence is 16 residues long. V was pared by 5 bases and J by 0 bases, with 13 bases between. CDR3 in amino acids: CASSPIGGTNTGELFF. CDR3 DNA: TGTGCCAGCAGTCCCATCGGGGGCACGAACACCGGGGAGCTGTTTTTT.

The chain has TRBV7-9 and TRBJ2-3; D ambiguous. Germline V CDR1 and CDR2: SEHNR, FQNEAQ (reference sequence). Trimming shortened V by 2 bases and J by 0 bases, and 6 bases separated the two germline ends. This CDR3 has 14 amino acids. CDR3 sequence (DNA): TGTGCCAGCAGCTTAAGATACAGCACAGATACGCAGTATTTT. It is translated as CASSLRYSTDTQYF.

The chain has TRBV19 and TRBJ1-1, with D uncertain. The V gene lost 3 bases and the J gene lost 5 bases, with 10 bases spanning the gap. The germline V gene has CDR1 LNHDA and CDR2 SQIVND (reference sequence). The CDR3 spans 13 residues. CDR3 sequence (DNA): TGTGCCAGTAGTATTTCGGGATTAACTGAAGCTTTCTTT. This sequence encodes CASSISGLTEAFF.

The CDR3 sequence: CASGLTGGNTDTQYF. For the CDR3, the DNA is TGTGCTAGTGGTTTGACGGGCGGGAACACAGATACGCAGTATTTT. The chain carries TRBV12-5 and TRBJ2-3, with D perhaps TRBD2 (6 bases). The CDR3 is 15 residues long. Trimming took off 2 bases at V and 2 bases at J, with 11 bases between the two ends. Germline V gene data show CDR1 as LGHNT and CDR2 as FRNRAP.

The chain recombines TRBV4-2 with TRBJ2-6; D possibly uses TRBD1 or TRBD2 (5 bases each). The V and J ends lost 0 bases and 1 base respectively, with 19 bases between them. CDR1 and CDR2 (germline): LGHNA, YNFKEQ. CDR3 length: 20 amino acids. CDR3 sequence reads: CASSQDYQSGLASGANVLTF. The CDR3 nucleotides are TGTGCCAGCAGCCAAGATTATCAGTCGGGGCTAGCTTCTGGGGCCAACGTCCTGACTTTC.

The V gene is TRBV7-9, the J gene TRBJ2-7; 10 nucleotides agree with TRBD2. The CDR3 is 14 residues long. Germline CDR1 SEHNR, CDR2 FQNEAQ (reference sequence). J gave up 2 bases and V 5 bases, and 3 bases lay outside the gene matches. CDR3 coding DNA: TGTGCCAGCAGCGAGCGGGAGGGGGCCTACGAGCAGTACTTC. This translates into CASSEREGAYEQYF.

CDR3 in amino acids: CASRGVHRGRTEAFF. The DNA for the CDR3 is TGTGCCAGCAGGGGGGTTCACAGGGGTCGAACTGAAGCTTTCTTT. V and J are TRBV9 and TRBJ1-1; 7 nucleotides agree with TRBD1. V shed 5 bases, J shed 5 bases, and the junction held 12 bases outside the gene matches. Germline CDR1 reads SGDLS; CDR2 reads YYNGEE. The CDR3 runs 15 residues.

The CDR3 DNA sequence: TGTGCCAGCAAGAGGGCACAGAACACCGGGGAGCTGTTTTTT. Protein sequence: CASKRAQNTGELFF. V is TRBV27 and J is TRBJ2-2; D is perhaps TRBD2 (5 bases). CDR3 size: 14 residues. From germline, CDR1 is MNHEY and CDR2 SMNVEV (reference sequence). V lost 7 bases and J lost 1, with 10 bases in between.

This chain links TRBV2 with TRBJ2-3; D not resolved. This CDR3 is 14 amino acids long. CDR1 is SNHLY and CDR2 is FYNNEI in the germline V gene. Trimming stripped 3 bases from V and 5 bases from J, with 12 bases between. Here the CDR3 reads CASSDSLVVDTQYF. DNA for the CDR3: TGTGCCAGCAGTGATAGCCTAGTAGTAGATACGCAGTATTTT. The whole variable domain, filled in from reference TRBV2 and TRBJ2-3, reads EPEVTQTPSHQVTQMGQEVILRCVPISNHLYFYWYRQILGQKVEFLVSFYNNEISEKSEIFDDQFSVERPDGSNFTLKIRSTKLEDSAMYFCASSDSLVVDTQYFGPGTRLTVL.

This chain joins TRBV2 and TRBJ2-3; D unresolved. This CDR3 contains 14 residues. V was pared by 10 bases and J by 0 bases, with 14 bases between. Germline CDR1 reads SNHLY; CDR2 reads FYNNEI. The CDR3 protein is CATAETLSTDTQYF. The CDR3 nucleotides are TGTGCCACCGCCGAGACCCTGAGCACAGATACGCAGTATTTT.

This clone was observed once. The rearrangement joins TRBV5-1 to TRBJ1-2; TRBD1 agrees at 9 bases. This CDR3 contains 15 residues. V lost 4 bases, J lost 7 bases, and 11 bases stayed unmatched. CDR1 is SGHRS, CDR2 YFSETQ, per germline. CDR3 DNA: TGCGCCAGCAGCCCGGTAGGGGACAGGGATGGTGGCTACACCTTC. Its translation is CASSPVGDRDGGYTF.

J is TRBJ2-5 and V is TRBV7-9; no clear D. Germline V gene sequence: CDR1 SEHNR, CDR2 FQNEAQ (reference sequence). The germline V and J ends were trimmed by 5 bases and 5 bases, with 18 bases remaining between them. There are 15 residues in the CDR3. This chain's CDR3 is CASSPTMGNGETQYF. The CDR3 coding sequence is TGTGCCAGCAGCCCCACCATGGGGAATGGGGAGACCCAGTACTTC.

This clone was picked up one time. The V call is TRBV7-2, the J call TRBJ2-4; 10 nucleotides agree with TRBD1. CDR3 length: 18 amino acids. Germline V gene data show CDR1 as SGHTA and CDR2 as FQGNSA. Germline trimming cut 6 bases from V and 0 bases from J; bases unmatched to any gene: 11. CDR3 sequence: CASRPGTGALLAKNIQYF. The CDR3 DNA follows: TGTGCCAGCAGGCCCGGGACAGGGGCCTTACTAGCCAAAAACATTCAGTACTTC.

The V gene is TRBV5-1, the J gene TRBJ2-7, with TRBD1 matching 9 bases. The V segment lost 3 bases and the J segment 4 bases; nucleotides outside the gene matches: 8. The CDR3 consists of 15 residues. The V gene's germline CDR1 is SGHRS and CDR2 YFSETQ. CDR3 bases: TGCGCCAGCAGCTCCACCGGGACAGGGCCTTACGAGCAGTACTTC. Amino acids: CASSSTGTGPYEQYF.

This chain joins TRBV27 and TRBJ1-3; no clear D gene. The length of the CDR3 is 19 residues. CDR1 is MNHEY and CDR2 is SMNVEV in the germline V gene (reference sequence). V shed 10 bases and J shed 2 bases, with 30 bases lying between them. The CDR3: CANPFFMPTLRPPGNTIYF. The CDR3 nucleotides are TGTGCCAACCCCTTTTTTATGCCGACCTTACGGCCTCCTGGAAACACCATATATTTT.